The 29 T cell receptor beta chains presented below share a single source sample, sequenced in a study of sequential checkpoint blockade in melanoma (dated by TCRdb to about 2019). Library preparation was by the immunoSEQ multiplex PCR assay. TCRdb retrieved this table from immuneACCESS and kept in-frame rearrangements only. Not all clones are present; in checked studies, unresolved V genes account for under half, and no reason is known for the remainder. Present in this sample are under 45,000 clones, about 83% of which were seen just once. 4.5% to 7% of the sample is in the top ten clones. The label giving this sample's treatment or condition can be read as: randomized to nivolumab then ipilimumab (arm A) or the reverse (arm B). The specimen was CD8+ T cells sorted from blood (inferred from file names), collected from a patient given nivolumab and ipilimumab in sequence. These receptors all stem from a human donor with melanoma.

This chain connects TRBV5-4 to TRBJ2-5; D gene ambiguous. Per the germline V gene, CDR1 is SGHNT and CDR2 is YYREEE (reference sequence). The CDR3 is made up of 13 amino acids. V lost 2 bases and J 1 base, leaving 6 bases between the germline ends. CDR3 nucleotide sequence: TGTGCCAGCAGCTTCCCGGGCCAAGAGACCCAGTACTTC. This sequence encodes CASSFPGQETQYF. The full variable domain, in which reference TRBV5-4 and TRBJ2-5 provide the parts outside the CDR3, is ETGVTQSPTHLIKTRGQQVTLRCSSQSGHNTVSWYQQALGQGPQFIFQYYREEENGRGNFPPRFSGLQFPNYSSELNVNALELDDSALYLCASSFPGQETQYFGPGTRLLVL.

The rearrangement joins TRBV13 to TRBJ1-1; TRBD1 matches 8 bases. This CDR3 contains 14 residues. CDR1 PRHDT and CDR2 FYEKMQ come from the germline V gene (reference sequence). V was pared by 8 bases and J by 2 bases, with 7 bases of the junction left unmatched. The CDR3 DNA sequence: TGTGCCAGCCGGACGGACAGGGTTAACACTGAAGCTTTCTTT. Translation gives CASRTDRVNTEAFF.

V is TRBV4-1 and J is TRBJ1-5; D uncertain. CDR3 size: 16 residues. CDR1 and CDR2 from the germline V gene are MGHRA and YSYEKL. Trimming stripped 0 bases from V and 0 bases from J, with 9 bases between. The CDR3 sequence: CASSQDRLNSNQPQHF. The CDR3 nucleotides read TGCGCCAGCAGCCAAGACAGGCTGAATAGCAATCAGCCCCAGCATTTT.

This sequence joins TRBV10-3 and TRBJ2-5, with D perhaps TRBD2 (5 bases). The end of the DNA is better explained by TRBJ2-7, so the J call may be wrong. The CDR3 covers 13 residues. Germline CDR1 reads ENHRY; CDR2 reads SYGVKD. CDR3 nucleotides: TGTGCCATCAGTGTACTAGGAAGTAGCGAGCAGTACTTC. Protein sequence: CAISVLGSSEQYF.

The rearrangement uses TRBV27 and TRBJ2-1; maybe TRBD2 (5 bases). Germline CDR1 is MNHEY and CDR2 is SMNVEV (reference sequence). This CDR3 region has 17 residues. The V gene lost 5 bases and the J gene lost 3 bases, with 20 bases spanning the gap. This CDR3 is CASSPTTREKDYNEQFF. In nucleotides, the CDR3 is TGTGCCAGCAGTCCCACCACTAGGGAGAAGGACTACAATGAGCAGTTCTTC.

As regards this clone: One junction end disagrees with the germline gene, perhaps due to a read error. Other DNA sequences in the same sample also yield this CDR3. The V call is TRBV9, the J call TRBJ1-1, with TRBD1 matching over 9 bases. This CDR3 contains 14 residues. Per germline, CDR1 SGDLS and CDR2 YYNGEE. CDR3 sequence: CASSPTGGYAEAFF. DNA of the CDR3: TGTGCCAGCAGTCCGACAGGGGGGTACGCTGAAGCTTTCTTC. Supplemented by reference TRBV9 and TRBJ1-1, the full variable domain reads DSGVTQTPKHLITATGQRVTLRCSPRSGDLSVYWYQQSLDQGLQFLIQYYNGEERAKGNILERFSAQQFPDLHSELNLSSLELGDSALYFCASSPTGGYAEAFFGQGTRLTVV.

The CDR3 spells CASSGDTGGPTEAFF. The CDR3 nucleotides are TGTGCCAGCAGCGGCGATACAGGGGGCCCCACTGAAGCTTTCTTT. The chain has TRBV5-6 and TRBJ1-1, with TRBD1 identical over 9 bases. The CDR3 is made up of 15 amino acids. Germline loops: CDR1 SGHDT, CDR2 YYEEEE. Trimming removed 4 bases from V and 4 bases from J; junction bases left unmatched: 8.

CDR3 sequence: CASTPADLNTIETQYF. The CDR3 region has the DNA TGTGCCAGCACCCCGGCGGATCTCAATACAATAGAGACCCAGTACTTC. The rearrangement joins TRBV28 to TRBJ2-5; D unresolved. Deletions cut 7 bases from V and 4 bases from J, with 22 bases between. There are 16 residues in the CDR3. Germline loops: CDR1 MDHEN, CDR2 SYDVKM.

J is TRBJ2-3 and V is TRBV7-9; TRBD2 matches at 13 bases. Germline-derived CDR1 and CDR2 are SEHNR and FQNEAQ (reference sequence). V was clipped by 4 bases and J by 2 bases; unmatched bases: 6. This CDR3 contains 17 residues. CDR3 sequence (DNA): TGTGCCAGCAGCTCGGGACTAGCGGGGAGAGTCACAGATACGCAGTATTTT. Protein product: CASSSGLAGRVTDTQYF.

The CDR3 protein is CASSGGVEQYF. Here the CDR3 DNA reads TGTGCCAGTAGCGGCGGGGTGGAGCAGTACTTC. The chain carries TRBV19 and TRBJ2-7; D may be TRBD2 (6 bases). V shed 6 bases and J shed 7 bases, with 10 bases lying between them. The CDR3 covers 11 residues. The germline V gene has CDR1 LNHDA and CDR2 SQIVND (reference sequence). Supplemented by reference TRBV19 and TRBJ2-7, the full variable domain reads DGGITQSPKYLFRKEGQNVTLSCEQNLNHDAMYWYRQDPGQGLRLIYYSQIVNDFQKGDIAEGYSVSREKKESFPLTVTSAQKNPTAFYLCASSGGVEQYFGPGTRLTVT.

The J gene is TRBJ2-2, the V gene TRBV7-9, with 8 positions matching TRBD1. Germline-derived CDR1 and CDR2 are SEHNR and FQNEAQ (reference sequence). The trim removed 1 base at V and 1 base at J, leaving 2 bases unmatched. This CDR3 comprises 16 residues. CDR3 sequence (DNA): TGTGCCAGCAGCTTAGGCGGACAGGGGAACACCGGGGAGCTGTTTTTT. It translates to CASSLGGQGNTGELFF.

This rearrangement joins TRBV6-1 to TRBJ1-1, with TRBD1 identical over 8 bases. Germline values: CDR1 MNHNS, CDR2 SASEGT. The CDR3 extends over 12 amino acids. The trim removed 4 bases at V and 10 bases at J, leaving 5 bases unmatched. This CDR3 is CASSVDRGAAFF. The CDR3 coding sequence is TGTGCCAGCAGTGTTGACAGGGGAGCAGCTTTCTTT.

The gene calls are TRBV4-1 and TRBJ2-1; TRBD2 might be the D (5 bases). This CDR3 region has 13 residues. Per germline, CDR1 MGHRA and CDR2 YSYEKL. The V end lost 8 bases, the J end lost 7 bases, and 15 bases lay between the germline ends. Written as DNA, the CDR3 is TGCGCCAGCGCCAACGAACGAGGGAATGAGCAGTTCTTC. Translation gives CASANERGNEQFF.

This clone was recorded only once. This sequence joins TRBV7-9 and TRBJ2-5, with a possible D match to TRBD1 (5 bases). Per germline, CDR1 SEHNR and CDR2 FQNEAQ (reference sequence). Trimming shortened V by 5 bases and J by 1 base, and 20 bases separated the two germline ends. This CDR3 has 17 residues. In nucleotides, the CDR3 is TGTGCCAGCAGCCCCTGGACAAATGGTCTGACCCAAGAGACCCAGTACTTC. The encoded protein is CASSPWTNGLTQETQYF.

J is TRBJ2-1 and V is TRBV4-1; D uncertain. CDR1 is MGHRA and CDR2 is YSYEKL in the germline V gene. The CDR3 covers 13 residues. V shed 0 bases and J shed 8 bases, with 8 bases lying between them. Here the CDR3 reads CASSQERVYEQFF. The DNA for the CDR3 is TGCGCCAGCAGCCAAGAAAGAGTTTATGAGCAGTTCTTC.

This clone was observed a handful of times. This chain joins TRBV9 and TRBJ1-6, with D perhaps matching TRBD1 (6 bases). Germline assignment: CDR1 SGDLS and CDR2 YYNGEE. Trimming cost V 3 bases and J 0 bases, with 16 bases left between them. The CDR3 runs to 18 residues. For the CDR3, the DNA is TGTGCCAGCAGCGAACAGGGTCCCAGGGGCTCCTATAATTCACCCCTCCACTTT. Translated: CASSEQGPRGSYNSPLHF.

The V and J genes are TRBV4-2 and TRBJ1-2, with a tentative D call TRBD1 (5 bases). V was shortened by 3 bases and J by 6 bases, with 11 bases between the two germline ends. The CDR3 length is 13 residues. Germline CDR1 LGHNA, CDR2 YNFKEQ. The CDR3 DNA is TGTGCCAGCAGCCAGGGGCCAGGCCATGGCTACACCTTC. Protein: CASSQGPGHGYTF.

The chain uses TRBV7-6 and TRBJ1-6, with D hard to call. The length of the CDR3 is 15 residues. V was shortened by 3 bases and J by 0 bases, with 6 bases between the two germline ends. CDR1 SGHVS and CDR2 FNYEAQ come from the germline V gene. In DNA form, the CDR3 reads TGTGCCAGCAGCTTTGCAGACTCCTATAATTCACCCCTCCACTTT. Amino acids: CASSFADSYNSPLHF.

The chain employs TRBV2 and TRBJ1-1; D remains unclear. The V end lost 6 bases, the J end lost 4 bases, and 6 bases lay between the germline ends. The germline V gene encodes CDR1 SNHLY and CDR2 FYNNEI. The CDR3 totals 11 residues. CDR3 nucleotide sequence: TGTGCCAGCAGGGAGGCCACTGAAGCTTTCTTT. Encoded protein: CASREATEAFF.

CDR3 DNA sequence: TGCGCCAGCAGCCCACATACAGGGGTCGGAGAGACCCAGTACTTC. Protein: CASSPHTGVGETQYF. The V gene is TRBV5-1, the J gene TRBJ2-5, with 7 bases fitting TRBD1. The J segment lost 4 bases and the V segment lost 4 bases, leaving 10 bases of the junction unmatched. CDR3 length: 15 residues. CDR1 and CDR2 from the germline V gene are SGHRS and YFSETQ.

The CDR3 loop is CASSEEGSGSTEAFF. As DNA, the CDR3 is TGTGCCAGCAGTGAGGAGGGGTCGGGGAGCACTGAAGCTTTCTTT. The chain links TRBV6-4 to TRBJ1-1, with a possible D match to TRBD1 (5 bases). The V end lost 3 bases, the J end lost 4 bases, and 15 bases lay between the germline ends. The germline gives CDR1 MRHNA, CDR2 SNTAGT. This CDR3 contains 15 residues.

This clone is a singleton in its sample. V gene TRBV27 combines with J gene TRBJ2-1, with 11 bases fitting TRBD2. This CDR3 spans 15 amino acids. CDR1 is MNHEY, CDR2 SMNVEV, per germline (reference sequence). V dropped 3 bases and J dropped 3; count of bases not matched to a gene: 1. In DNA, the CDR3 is TGTGCCAGCAGTTTGGGGACTAGCGGCTACAATGAGCAGTTCTTC. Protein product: CASSLGTSGYNEQFF.

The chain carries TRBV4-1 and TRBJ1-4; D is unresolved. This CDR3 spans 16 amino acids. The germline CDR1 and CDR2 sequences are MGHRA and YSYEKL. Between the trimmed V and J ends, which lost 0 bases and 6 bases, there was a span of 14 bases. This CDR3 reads CASSQEHPDMDEKLFF. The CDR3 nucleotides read TGCGCCAGCAGCCAAGAACACCCTGATATGGATGAAAAACTGTTTTTT.

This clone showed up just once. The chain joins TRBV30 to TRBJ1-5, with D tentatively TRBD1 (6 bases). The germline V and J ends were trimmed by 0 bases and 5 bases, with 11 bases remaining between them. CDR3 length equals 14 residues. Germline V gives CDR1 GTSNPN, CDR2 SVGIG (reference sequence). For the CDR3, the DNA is TGTGCCTGGAGTGTACTGGGGGCCGATCAGCCCCAGCATTTT. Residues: CAWSVLGADQPQHF.

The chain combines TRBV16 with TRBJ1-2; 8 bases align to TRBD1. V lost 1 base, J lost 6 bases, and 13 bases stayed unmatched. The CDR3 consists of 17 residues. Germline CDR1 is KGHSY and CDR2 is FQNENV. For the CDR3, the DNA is TGTGCCAGCAGCCAATACGCCTATACAGGGGGTGACGATGGCTACACCTTC. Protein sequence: CASSQYAYTGGDDGYTF.

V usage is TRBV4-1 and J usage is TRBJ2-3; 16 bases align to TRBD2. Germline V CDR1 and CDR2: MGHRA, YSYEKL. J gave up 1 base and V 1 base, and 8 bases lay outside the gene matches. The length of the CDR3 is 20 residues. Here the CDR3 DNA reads TGCGCCAGCAGCCAAGGGCCGGGACTAGCGGGAGGGGGTGGCACAGATACGCAGTATTTT. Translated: CASSQGPGLAGGGGTDTQYF.

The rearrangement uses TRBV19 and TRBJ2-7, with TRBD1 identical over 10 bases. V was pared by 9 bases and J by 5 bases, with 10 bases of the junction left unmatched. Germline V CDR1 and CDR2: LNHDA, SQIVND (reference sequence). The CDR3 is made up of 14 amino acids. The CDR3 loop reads CASRPGQGVHEQYF. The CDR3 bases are TGTGCCAGCCGCCCCGGACAGGGGGTCCACGAGCAGTACTTC.

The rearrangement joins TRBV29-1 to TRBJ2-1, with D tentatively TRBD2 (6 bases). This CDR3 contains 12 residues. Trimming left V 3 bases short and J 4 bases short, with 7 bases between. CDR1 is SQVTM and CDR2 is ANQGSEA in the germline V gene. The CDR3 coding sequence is TGCAGCGTTGAGGGAGGATACAATGAGCAGTTCTTC. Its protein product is CSVEGGYNEQFF.

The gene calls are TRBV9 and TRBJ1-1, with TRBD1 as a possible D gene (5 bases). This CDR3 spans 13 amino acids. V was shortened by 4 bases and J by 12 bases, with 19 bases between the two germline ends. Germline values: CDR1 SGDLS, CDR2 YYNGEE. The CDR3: CASSTSTAAKPFF. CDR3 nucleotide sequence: TGTGCCAGCAGCACCTCGACAGCAGCGAAGCCTTTCTTT.